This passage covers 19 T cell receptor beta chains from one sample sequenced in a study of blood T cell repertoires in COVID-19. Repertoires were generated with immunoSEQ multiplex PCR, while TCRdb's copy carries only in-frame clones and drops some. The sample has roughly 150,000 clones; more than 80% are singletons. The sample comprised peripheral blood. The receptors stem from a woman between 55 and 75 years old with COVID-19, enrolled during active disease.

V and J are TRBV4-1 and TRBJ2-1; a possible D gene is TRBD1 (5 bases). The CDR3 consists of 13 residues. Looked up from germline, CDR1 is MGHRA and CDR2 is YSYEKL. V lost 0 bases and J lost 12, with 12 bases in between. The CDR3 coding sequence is TGCGCCAGCAGCCAAGATCAGGGCCTTTGGCAGTTCTTC. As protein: CASSQDQGLWQFF.

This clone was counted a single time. This CDR3 reads CASSRAGQGYYGYTF. The CDR3 DNA is TGTGCCAGCAGCCGGGCGGGACAGGGGTACTATGGCTACACCTTC. This chain connects TRBV28 to TRBJ1-2; 10 positions match TRBD1. Losses at the gene ends were 6 bases for V and 3 bases for J; bases not matched to a gene: 7. The CDR3 is 15 residues long. Germline CDR1 MDHEN, CDR2 SYDVKM.

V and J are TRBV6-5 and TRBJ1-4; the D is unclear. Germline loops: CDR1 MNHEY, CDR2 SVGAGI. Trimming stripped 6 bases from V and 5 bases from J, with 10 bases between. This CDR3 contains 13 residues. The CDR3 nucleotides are TGTGCCAGCAGGTTGCCGGGGAATGAAAAACTGTTTTTT. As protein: CASRLPGNEKLFF.

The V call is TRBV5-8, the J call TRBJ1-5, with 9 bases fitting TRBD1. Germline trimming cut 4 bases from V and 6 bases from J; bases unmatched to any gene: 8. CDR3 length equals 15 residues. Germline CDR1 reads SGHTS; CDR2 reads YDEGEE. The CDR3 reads CASSPGQGIGQPQHF. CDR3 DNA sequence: TGTGCCAGCAGCCCGGGACAGGGAATCGGTCAGCCCCAGCATTTT.

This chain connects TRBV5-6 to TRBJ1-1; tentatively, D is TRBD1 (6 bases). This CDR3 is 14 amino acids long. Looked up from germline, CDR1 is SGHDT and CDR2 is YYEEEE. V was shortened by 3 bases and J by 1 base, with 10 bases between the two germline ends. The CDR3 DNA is TGTGCCAGCAGCTATATGGGACAGAACACTGAAGCTTTCTTT. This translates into CASSYMGQNTEAFF.

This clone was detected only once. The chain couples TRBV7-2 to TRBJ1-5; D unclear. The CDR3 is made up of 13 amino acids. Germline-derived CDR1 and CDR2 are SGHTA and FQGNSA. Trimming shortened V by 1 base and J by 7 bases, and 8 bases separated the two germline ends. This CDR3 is CASSLGGGQPQHF. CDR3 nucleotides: TGTGCCAGCAGCTTAGGAGGTGGGCAGCCCCAGCATTTT. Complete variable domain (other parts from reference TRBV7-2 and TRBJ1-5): GAGVSQSPSNKVTEKGKDVELRCDPISGHTALYWYRQSLGQGLEFLIYFQGNSAPDKSGLPSDRFSAERTGGSVSTLTIQRTQQEDSAVYLCASSLGGGQPQHFGDGTRLSIL.

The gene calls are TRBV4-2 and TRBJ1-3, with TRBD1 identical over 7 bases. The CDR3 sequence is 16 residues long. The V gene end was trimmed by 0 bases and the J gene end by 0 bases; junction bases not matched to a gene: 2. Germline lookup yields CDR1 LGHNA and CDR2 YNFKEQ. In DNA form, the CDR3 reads TGTGCCAGCAGCCAAGAAGGGACAGCCTCTGGAAACACCATATATTTT. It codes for CASSQEGTASGNTIYF.

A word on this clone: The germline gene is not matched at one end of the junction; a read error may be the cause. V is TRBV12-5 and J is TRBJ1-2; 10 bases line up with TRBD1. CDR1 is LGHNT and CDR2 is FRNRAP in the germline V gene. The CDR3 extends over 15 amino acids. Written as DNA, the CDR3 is TGTGCTAGTGGCTTGGGGACAGGGGTAAACTATGGCTACACCTTC. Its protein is CASGLGTGVNYGYTF. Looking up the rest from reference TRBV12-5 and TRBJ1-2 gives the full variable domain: DARVTQTPRHKVTEMGQEVTMRCQPILGHNTVFWYRQTMMQGLELLAYFRNRAPLDDSGMPKDRFSAEMPDATLATLKIQPSEPRDSAVYFCASGLGTGVNYGYTFGSGTRLTVV.

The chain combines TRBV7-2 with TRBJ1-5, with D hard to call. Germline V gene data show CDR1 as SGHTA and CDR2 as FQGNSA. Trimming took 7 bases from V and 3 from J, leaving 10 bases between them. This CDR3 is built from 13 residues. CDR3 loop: CASTLRVNQPQHF. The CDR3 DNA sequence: TGTGCCAGCACCCTCCGGGTCAATCAGCCCCAGCATTTT.

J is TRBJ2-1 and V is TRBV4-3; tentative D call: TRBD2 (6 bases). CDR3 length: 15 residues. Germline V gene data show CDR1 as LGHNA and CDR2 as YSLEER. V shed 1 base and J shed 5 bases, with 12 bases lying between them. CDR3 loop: CASSQVGGVNNEQFF. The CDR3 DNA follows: TGCGCCAGCAGCCAAGTAGGCGGGGTCAACAATGAGCAGTTCTTC.

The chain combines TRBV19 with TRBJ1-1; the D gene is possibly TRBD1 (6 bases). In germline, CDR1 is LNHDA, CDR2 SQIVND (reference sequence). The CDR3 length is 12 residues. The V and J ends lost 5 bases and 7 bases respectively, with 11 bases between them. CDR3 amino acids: CASSQGQIEAFF. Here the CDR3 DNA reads TGTGCCAGTAGTCAGGGACAAATTGAAGCTTTCTTT.

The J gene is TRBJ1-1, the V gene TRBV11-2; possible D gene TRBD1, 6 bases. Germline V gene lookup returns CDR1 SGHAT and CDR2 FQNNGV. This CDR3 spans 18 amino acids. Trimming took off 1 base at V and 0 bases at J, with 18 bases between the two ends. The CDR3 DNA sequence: TGTGCCAGCAGCTTAGCTTGGGGACATGGAAATCTGAACACTGAAGCTTTCTTT. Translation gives CASSLAWGHGNLNTEAFF.

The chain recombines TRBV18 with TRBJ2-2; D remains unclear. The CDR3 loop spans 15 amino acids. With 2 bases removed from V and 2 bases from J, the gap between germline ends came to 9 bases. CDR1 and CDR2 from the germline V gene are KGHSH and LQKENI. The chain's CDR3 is CASSPGVANTGELFF. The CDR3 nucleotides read TGTGCCAGCTCACCAGGCGTAGCTAACACCGGGGAGCTGTTTTTT.

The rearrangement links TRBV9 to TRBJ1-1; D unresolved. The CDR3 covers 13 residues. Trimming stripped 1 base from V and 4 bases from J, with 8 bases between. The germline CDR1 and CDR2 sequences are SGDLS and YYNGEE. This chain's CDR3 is CASSVSEATEAFF. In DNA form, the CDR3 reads TGTGCCAGCAGCGTAAGTGAGGCCACTGAAGCTTTCTTT.

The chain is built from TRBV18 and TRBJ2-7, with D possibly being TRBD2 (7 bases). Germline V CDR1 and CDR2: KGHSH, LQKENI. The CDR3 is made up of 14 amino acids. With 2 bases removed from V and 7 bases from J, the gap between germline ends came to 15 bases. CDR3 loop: CASSPWGGSREQYF. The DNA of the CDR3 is TGTGCCAGCTCACCATGGGGGGGCTCGAGGGAGCAGTACTTC. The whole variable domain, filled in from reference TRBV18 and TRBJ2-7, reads NAGVMQNPRHLVRRRGQEARLRCSPMKGHSHVYWYRQLPEEGLKFMVYLQKENIIDESGMPKERFSAEFPKEGPSILRIQQVVRGDSAAYFCASSPWGGSREQYFGPGTRLTVT.

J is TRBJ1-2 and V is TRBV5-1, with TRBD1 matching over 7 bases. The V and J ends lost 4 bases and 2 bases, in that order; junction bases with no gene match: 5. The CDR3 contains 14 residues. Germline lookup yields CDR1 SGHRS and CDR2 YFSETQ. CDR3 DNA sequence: TGCGCCAGCAGCCTACAGGGGTTGAACTATGGCTACACCTTC. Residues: CASSLQGLNYGYTF.

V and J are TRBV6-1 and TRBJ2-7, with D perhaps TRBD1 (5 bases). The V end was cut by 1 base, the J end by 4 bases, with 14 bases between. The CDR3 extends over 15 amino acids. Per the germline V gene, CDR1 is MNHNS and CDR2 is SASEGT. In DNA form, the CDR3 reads TGTGCCAGCAGTGAAGGGGATGGGGCCCCGTACGAGCAGTACTTC. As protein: CASSEGDGAPYEQYF.

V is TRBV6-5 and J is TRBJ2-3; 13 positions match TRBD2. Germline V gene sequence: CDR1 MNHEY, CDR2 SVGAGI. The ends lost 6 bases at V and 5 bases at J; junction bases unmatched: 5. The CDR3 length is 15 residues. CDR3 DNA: TGTGCCAGCAGCTGGACTAGCGGGGGAGGAGATACGCAGTATTTT. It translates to CASSWTSGGGDTQYF.

CDR3 region: CASSGTAARSTEAFF. CDR3 coding DNA: TGTGCCAGCAGCGGGACAGCCGCAAGGAGCACTGAAGCTTTCTTT. The V call is TRBV6-2 or TRBV6-3, the J call TRBJ1-1; 7 nucleotides match TRBD1. The CDR3 is made up of 15 amino acids. V lost 6 bases to trimming and J lost 4 bases; unmatched junction nucleotides: 11. In germline, CDR1 is MNHEY, CDR2 SVGEGT.